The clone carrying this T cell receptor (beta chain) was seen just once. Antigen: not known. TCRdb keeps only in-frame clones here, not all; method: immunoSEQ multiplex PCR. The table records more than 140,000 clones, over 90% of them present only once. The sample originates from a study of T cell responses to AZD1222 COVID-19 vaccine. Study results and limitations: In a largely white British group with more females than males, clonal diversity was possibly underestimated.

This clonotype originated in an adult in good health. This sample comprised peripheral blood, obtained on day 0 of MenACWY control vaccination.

This CDR3 reads CASSSRDRGSPLHF. Here the CDR3 DNA reads TGTGCCAGTAGTAGCCGGGACAGGGGTTCACCCCTCCACTTT. The chain recombines TRBV19 with TRBJ1-6; TRBD1 aligns across 10 bases. V was pared by 4 bases and J by 9 bases, with 3 bases of the junction left unmatched. The germline gives CDR1 LNHDA, CDR2 SQIVND (reference sequence). The CDR3 has 14 amino acids.